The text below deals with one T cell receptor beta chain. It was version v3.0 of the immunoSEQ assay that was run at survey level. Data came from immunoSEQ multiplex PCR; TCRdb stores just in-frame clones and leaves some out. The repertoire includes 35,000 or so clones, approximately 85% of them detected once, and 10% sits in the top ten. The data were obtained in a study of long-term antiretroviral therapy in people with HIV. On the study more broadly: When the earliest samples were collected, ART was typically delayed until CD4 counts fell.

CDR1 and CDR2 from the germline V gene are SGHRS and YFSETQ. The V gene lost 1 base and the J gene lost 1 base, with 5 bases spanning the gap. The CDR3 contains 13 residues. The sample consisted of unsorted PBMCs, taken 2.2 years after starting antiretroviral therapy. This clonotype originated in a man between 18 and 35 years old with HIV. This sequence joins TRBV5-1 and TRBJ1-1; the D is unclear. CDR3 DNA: TGCGCCAGCAGCTTGAGGCAGAACACTGAAGCTTTCTTT. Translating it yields CASSLRQNTEAFF.